These 7 T cell receptor beta chains were all obtained from the same sample, sequenced in a study of neurological immune-mediated disorders. TCRdb passed the 5' RACE reads through MiXCR, listing each CDR3 protein once. In the table there are 50,000 or so distinct CDR3 sequences, about 25% of which are singletons. Sequenced input: PBMCs. The receptors originated from a woman aged 65 to 85 in good health.

This clonotype was seen a single time. The final CDR3 position lacks the conserved phenylalanine or tryptophan, pointing to a likely read error. The chain employs TRBV5-1 and TRBJ2-1; D is possibly TRBD1 (6 bases). The CDR3 spans 15 residues. Germline lookup yields CDR1 SGHRS and CDR2 YFSETQ. In DNA form, the CDR3 reads TGCGCCAACAGCCCAACCCCAGGGGCGGTAGATGAGCAGTTCTTA. This gives the protein CANSPTPGAVDEQFL.

This clonotype has ten or more counts. The chain is built from TRBV20-1 and TRBJ1-4, with 8 bases matching TRBD1. CDR1 is DFQATT, CDR2 SNEGSKA, per germline (reference sequence). The CDR3 is made up of 13 amino acids. J was trimmed by 6 bases and V by 5 bases; bases with no gene match: 5. The CDR3 is CSAPGQGYEKLFF. The CDR3 nucleotides read TGCAGTGCTCCTGGACAGGGCTATGAAAAACTGTTTTTT.

There are many counts of this clonotype. In DNA form, the CDR3 reads TGTGCCAGCAGCTTGGAAGCCGGACAGTACAATGAGCAGTTCTTC. The encoded protein is CASSLEAGQYNEQFF. The chain has TRBV7-2 and TRBJ2-1; D may be TRBD1 (6 bases). Germline V CDR1 and CDR2: SGHTA, FQGNSA. V was clipped by 3 bases and J by 4 bases, with 13 bases between them. The CDR3 runs 15 residues.

Regarding this clonotype: A much bigger clone sits one base away, suggesting this may be a read error. V and J are TRBV7-2 and TRBJ1-2; the D gene is possibly TRBD1 (5 bases). Germline lookup yields CDR1 SGHTA and CDR2 FQGNSA. Trimming left V 5 bases short and J 4 bases short, with 11 bases between. The CDR3 consists of 13 residues. The CDR3 spells CASSPPGTYGYTF. CDR3 in DNA: TGTGCCAGCAGCCCCCCGGGGACCTATGGCTACACCTTC.

This clonotype was detected ten times or more. This chain connects TRBV5-1 to TRBJ2-1; 12 bases are a match to TRBD2. Per the germline V gene, CDR1 is SGHRS and CDR2 is YFSETQ. J lost 6 bases, V lost 0 bases, and 7 bases had no gene match. The CDR3 length is 17 residues. The CDR3 DNA reads TGCGCCAGCAGCTTGGCCCCCCTAGCGGGAGGGGCCAATGAGCAGTTCTTC. Translated, it gives CASSLAPLAGGANEQFF.

This clonotype has a count of ten or more. This chain joins TRBV6-6 and TRBJ2-7; D call uncertain. Germline V lookup: CDR1 MNHNY, CDR2 SVGAGI (reference sequence). CDR3 size: 14 residues. With 4 bases removed from V and 2 bases from J, the gap between germline ends came to 12 bases. Here the CDR3 DNA reads TGTGCCAGCAGTTCAACCGGAGCAGCCTACGAGCAGTACTTC. Residues: CASSSTGAAYEQYF.

This clonotype was recorded many times. V is TRBV11-2 and J is TRBJ2-1; D not certain. Germline V gene sequence: CDR1 SGHAT, CDR2 FQNNGV. This CDR3 is 16 amino acids long. V was trimmed by 2 bases and J by 0 bases, leaving 11 bases between them. The CDR3 nucleotides read TGTGCCAGCAGCTTAAGTCTAGAACCCTCCTACAATGAGCAGTTCTTC. Its protein is CASSLSLEPSYNEQFF.